Listed below are T cell receptor beta chains from one sample, sequenced in a study of cytomegalovirus exposure and HLA in healthy donors. Sequencing used immunoSEQ multiplex PCR; TCRdb keeps in-frame clones, though not all of them. The sample yields some 150,000 clones, around three quarters seen once. Sequencing was carried out using PBMCs. These receptors all come from a woman aged 45 to 65 in good health and CMV-seronegative. CDR3s include the opening cysteine and the closing phenylalanine or tryptophan.

V gene	J gene	CDR3 length	CDR3 protein
TRBV11-2	TRBJ2-5	16	CASSLGGGAAGGTQYF
TRBV4-3	TRBJ1-2	16	CASSQDWGGQGYGYTF
TRBV11-2	TRBJ1-2	12	CASSYLGGGYTF
TRBV2	TRBJ2-2	15	CASSGQGAYTGELFF
TRBV2	TRBJ2-1	16	CASSAILAGGRGEQFF
TRBV30	TRBJ2-7	11	CAWSRAGEQYF
TRBV30	TRBJ1-5	14	CAWSTDRANQPQHF
TRBV10-3	TRBJ1-1	17	CAISESRARAFDTEAFF
TRBV4-1	TRBJ2-5	14	CASSQDQNRETQYF
TRBV7-2	TRBJ1-4	14	CASSGDSFNEKLFF
TRBV2	TRBJ2-5	16	CASSGLRLAAQETQYF
TRBV5-4	TRBJ2-5	14	CASSFRQGGETQYF